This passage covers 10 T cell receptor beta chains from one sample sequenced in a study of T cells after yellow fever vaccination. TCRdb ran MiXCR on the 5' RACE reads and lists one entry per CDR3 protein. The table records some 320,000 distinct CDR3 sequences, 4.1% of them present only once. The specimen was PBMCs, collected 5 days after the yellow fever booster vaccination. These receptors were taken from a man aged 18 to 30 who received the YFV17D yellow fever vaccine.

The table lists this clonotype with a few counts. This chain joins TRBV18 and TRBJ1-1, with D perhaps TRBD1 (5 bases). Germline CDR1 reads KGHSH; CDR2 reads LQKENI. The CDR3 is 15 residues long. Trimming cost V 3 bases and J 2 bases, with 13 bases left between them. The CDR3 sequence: CASSPGDPLNTEAFF. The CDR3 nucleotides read TGTGCCAGCTCACCGGGGGACCCCTTAAACACTGAAGCTTTCTTT.

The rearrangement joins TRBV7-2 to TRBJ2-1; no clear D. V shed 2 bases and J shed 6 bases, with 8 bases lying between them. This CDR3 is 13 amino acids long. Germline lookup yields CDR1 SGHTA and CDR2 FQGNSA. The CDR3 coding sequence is TGTGCCAGCAGCTTATACCGCTCCAATGAGCAGTTCTTC. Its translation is CASSLYRSNEQFF.

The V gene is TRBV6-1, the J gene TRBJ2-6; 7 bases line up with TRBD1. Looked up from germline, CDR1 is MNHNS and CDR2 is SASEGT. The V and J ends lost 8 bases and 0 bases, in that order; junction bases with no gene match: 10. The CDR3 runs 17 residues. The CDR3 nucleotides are TGTGCCAGCTCCGGGACAGCGTTCCGCTCTGGGGCCAACGTCCTGACTTTC. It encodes CASSGTAFRSGANVLTF.

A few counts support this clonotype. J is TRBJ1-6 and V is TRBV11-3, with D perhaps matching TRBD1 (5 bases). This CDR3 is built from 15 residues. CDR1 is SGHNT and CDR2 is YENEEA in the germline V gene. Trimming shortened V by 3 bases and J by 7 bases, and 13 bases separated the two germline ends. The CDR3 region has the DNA TGTGCCAGCAGCTTGGGGGACGGTTTCAATTCACCCCTCCACTTT. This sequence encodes CASSLGDGFNSPLHF.

The CDR3 sequence is CASSLSIGREQYV. The CDR3 bases are TGTGCCAGCAGCTTATCAATAGGAAGGGAGCAGTACGTC. The chain carries TRBV7-8 and TRBJ2-7; the D is unclear. Trimming took off 2 bases at V and 7 bases at J, with 12 bases between the two ends. This CDR3 is built from 13 residues. Germline V gene sequence: CDR1 SGHVS, CDR2 FQNEAQ.

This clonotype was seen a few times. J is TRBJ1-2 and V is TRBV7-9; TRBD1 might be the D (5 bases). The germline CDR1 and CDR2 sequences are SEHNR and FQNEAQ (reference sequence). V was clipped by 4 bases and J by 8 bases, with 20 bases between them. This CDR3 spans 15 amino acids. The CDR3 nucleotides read TGTGCCAGCAGCTCGCCTCGGGACCGCCCGGGGGGCTACACCTTC. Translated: CASSSPRDRPGGYTF.

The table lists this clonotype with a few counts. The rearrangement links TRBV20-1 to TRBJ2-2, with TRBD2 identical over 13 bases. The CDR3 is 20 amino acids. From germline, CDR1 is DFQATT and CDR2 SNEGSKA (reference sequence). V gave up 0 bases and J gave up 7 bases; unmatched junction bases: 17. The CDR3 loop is CSARDLYPLLAGGPGGELFF. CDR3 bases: TGCAGTGCTAGAGACCTATACCCCTTACTAGCGGGGGGGCCCGGCGGGGAGCTGTTTTTT.

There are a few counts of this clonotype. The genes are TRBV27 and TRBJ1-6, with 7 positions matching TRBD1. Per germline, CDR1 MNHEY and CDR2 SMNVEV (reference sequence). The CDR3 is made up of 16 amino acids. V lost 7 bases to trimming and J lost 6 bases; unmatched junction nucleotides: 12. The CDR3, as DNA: TGTGCCAGCACCGAACGGAGGACAGGTCGTAATTCACCCCTCCACTTT. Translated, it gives CASTERRTGRNSPLHF.

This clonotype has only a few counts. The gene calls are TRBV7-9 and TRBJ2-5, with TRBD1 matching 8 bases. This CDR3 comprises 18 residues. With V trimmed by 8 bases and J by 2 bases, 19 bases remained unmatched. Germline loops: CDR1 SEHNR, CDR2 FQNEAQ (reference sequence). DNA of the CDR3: TGTGCCAGCCTCCAACCGATCGGGACAGGCGATTTACAAGAGACCCAGTACTTC. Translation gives CASLQPIGTGDLQETQYF.

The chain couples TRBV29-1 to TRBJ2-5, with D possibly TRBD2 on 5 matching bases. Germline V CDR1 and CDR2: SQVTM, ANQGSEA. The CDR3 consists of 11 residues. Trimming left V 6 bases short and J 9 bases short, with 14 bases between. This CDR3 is CSVRDFGAQYF. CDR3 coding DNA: TGCAGCGTACGGGATTTTGGGGCCCAGTACTTC.